These 19 T cell receptor beta chains originate from one sample sequenced in a study of blood T cell repertoires in COVID-19. Profiled with immunoSEQ multiplex PCR; TCRdb holds only in-frame clones, not every one. The sample carries 200,000 to 300,000 clones, more than 85% recorded once. The sequenced material came from peripheral blood. The receptor source for this set is a woman aged 60-70 years with COVID-19, enrolled during active disease.

In this sample, this clone turned up once. V gene TRBV6-6 combines with J gene TRBJ2-7; 8 bases fit TRBD2. J gave up 6 bases and V 6 bases, and 7 bases lay outside the gene matches. Germline assignment: CDR1 MNHNY and CDR2 SVGAGI (reference sequence). This CDR3 has 13 amino acids. The CDR3 DNA follows: TGTGCCAGCAGCGCCAGCGGGGGCTCCGAGCAGTACTTC. Translated, it gives CASSASGGSEQYF.

The J gene is TRBJ1-2, the V gene TRBV2; no reliable D call. The germline CDR1 and CDR2 sequences are SNHLY and FYNNEI. The CDR3 totals 13 residues. Trimming removed 6 bases at V and 3 bases at J, with 11 bases between. CDR3 nucleotides: TGTGCCAGCAGCCCAGCGGGAGACTATGGCTACACCTTC. Its protein product is CASSPAGDYGYTF.

The rearrangement links TRBV7-8 to TRBJ2-5; 9 bases are shared with TRBD1. J was trimmed by 4 bases and V by 2 bases; bases with no gene match: 8. Germline V lookup: CDR1 SGHVS, CDR2 FQNEAQ. This CDR3 spans 16 amino acids. As DNA, the CDR3 is TGTGCCAGCAGCTTAATACTGGGACAGGGAGGAGAGACCCAGTACTTC. This codes for CASSLILGQGGETQYF.

This chain uses TRBV29-1 with TRBJ1-2; 11 bases line up with TRBD1. CDR1 and CDR2 (germline): SQVTM, ANQGSEA. The CDR3 spans 13 residues. V was pared by 5 bases and J by 6 bases, with 5 bases of the junction left unmatched. CDR3 region: CSVRTGGKDGYTF. CDR3 in DNA: TGCAGCGTTAGGACAGGGGGCAAGGATGGCTACACCTTC.

V usage is TRBV12-3 or TRBV12-4 and J usage is TRBJ2-1, with TRBD2 identical over 7 bases. The CDR3 runs to 11 residues. Unmatched junction bases numbered 0, after V lost 4 bases and J lost 9 bases. The CDR3 sequence: CASSSGGEQFF. In DNA form, the CDR3 reads TGTGCCAGCAGTTCGGGGGGTGAGCAGTTCTTC.

J is TRBJ2-1 and V is TRBV6-2 or TRBV6-3; TRBD2 aligns across 7 bases. The trim removed 5 bases at V and 5 bases at J, leaving 3 bases unmatched. Germline V CDR1 and CDR2: MNHEY, SVGEGT. The CDR3 contains 13 residues. This CDR3 is CASSVLADNEQFF. CDR3 nucleotide sequence: TGTGCCAGCAGTGTCCTAGCGGACAATGAGCAGTTCTTC.

This clone has only one observation. This chain connects TRBV7-2 to TRBJ1-2; 8 nucleotides agree with TRBD1. The germline V gene encodes CDR1 SGHTA and CDR2 FQGNSA. V lost 2 bases, J lost 0 bases, and 2 bases stayed unmatched. The CDR3 is 15 residues long. The CDR3 here is CASSLTGGTNYGYTF. DNA of the CDR3: TGTGCCAGCAGCTTAACAGGGGGAACTAACTATGGCTACACCTTC.

V usage is TRBV5-6 and J usage is TRBJ2-7; TRBD1 aligns across 9 bases. Germline V CDR1 and CDR2: SGHDT, YYEEEE. The CDR3 has 16 amino acids. Unmatched junction bases numbered 6, after V lost 0 bases and J lost 2 bases. CDR3 bases: TGTGCCAGCAGCTTGGCGGGACAGGGACTTCCCTACGAGCAGTACTTC. Translating it yields CASSLAGQGLPYEQYF.

Comments on this clone: At one end, the junction sequence differs from germline, possibly due to a read error. The chain combines TRBV6-1 with TRBJ2-1; D possibly corresponds to TRBD1 (5 bases). The CDR3 consists of 13 residues. CDR1 and CDR2 (germline): MNHNS, SASEGT. In nucleotides, the CDR3 is TGTGCCAACAGTGAAGCGCAGGGAAATGAGCAGTTCTTC. Its translation is CANSEAQGNEQFF.

The CDR3 DNA reads TGTGCCAGCAGCTTTTCGGACAGCTATGGCTACACCTTC. This gives the protein CASSFSDSYGYTF. The chain carries TRBV5-6 and TRBJ1-2; D possibly corresponds to TRBD1 (6 bases). This CDR3 is 13 amino acids long. CDR1 is SGHDT, CDR2 YYEEEE, per germline. Between the trimmed V and J ends, which lost 2 bases and 4 bases, there was a span of 9 bases.

The chain is built from TRBV18 and TRBJ1-2, with D maybe TRBD1 (5 bases). The length of the CDR3 is 15 residues. Germline V lookup: CDR1 KGHSH, CDR2 LQKENI. Deletions cut 3 bases from V and 3 bases from J, with 14 bases between. Here the CDR3 DNA reads TGTGCCAGCTCACCCGCGGGGCGACGGGACTATGGCTACACCTTC. Its translation: CASSPAGRRDYGYTF.

V and J are TRBV11-3 and TRBJ2-7; D remains ambiguous. The germline CDR1 and CDR2 sequences are SGHNT and YENEEA. The V gene lost 1 base and the J gene lost 0 bases, with 7 bases spanning the gap. This CDR3 region has 14 residues. The CDR3 loop reads CASSLGGNSYEQYF. CDR3 DNA sequence: TGTGCCAGCAGCTTAGGAGGAAACTCCTACGAGCAGTACTTC.

The rearrangement joins TRBV7-9 to TRBJ2-5; 9 positions match TRBD1. The trim removed 1 base at V and 2 bases at J, leaving 5 bases unmatched. This CDR3 spans 16 amino acids. CDR1 SEHNR and CDR2 FQNEAQ come from the germline V gene (reference sequence). CDR3: CASSLGDRDGQETQYF. CDR3 DNA sequence: TGTGCCAGCAGCTTAGGGGACAGGGATGGTCAAGAGACCCAGTACTTC.

This chain uses TRBV5-1 with TRBJ2-1, with D unclear. V lost 0 bases to trimming and J lost 4 bases, with 11 bases between them. Per the germline V gene, CDR1 is SGHRS and CDR2 is YFSETQ. This CDR3 is built from 15 residues. The CDR3 nucleotides are TGCGCCAGCAGCTTGGTGGCGGAGCGTTACAATGAGCAGTTCTTC. This translates into CASSLVAERYNEQFF.

The chain joins TRBV23-1 to TRBJ2-5; maybe TRBD2 (6 bases). TRBV23-1 is sorted into the ORF group, with uncertain function. V dropped 0 bases and J dropped 3 bases, with 11 bases sitting between them. This CDR3 is built from 15 residues. The chain's CDR3 is CASSQSEGSEETQYF. The CDR3 region has the DNA TGCGCCAGCAGTCAATCGGAGGGCTCGGAAGAGACCCAGTACTTC.

This clone has a handful of counts. The genes are TRBV7-8 and TRBJ1-2; perhaps TRBD1 as D (5 bases). Germline values: CDR1 SGHVS, CDR2 FQNEAQ. The CDR3 is made up of 14 amino acids. The V gene lost 5 bases and the J gene lost 3 bases, with 13 bases spanning the gap. CDR3 DNA sequence: TGTGCCAGCAGCGTAATGGGGGGGGACTATGGCTACACCTTC. Encoded protein: CASSVMGGDYGYTF. Full variable domain (rest looked up from reference TRBV7-8 and TRBJ1-2): GAGVSQSPRYKVAKRGQDVALRCDPISGHVSLFWYQQALGQGPEFLTYFQNEAQLDKSGLPSDRFFAERPEGSVSTLKIQRTQQEDSAVYLCASSVMGGDYGYTFGSGTRLTVV.

The V and J genes are TRBV12-3 or TRBV12-4 and TRBJ1-1, with 7 positions matching TRBD1. V trimming: 6 bases; J trimming: 5 bases; junction bases outside the gene matches: 6. This CDR3 spans 13 amino acids. The CDR3 spells CASRSQGETEAFF. In DNA form, the CDR3 reads TGTGCCAGCAGATCCCAGGGGGAGACTGAAGCTTTCTTT.

This clone was found once. V gene TRBV7-3 combines with J gene TRBJ1-1, with 7 bases fitting TRBD1. The CDR3 is 16 amino acids. V was pared by 5 bases and J by 4 bases, with 13 bases of the junction left unmatched. Germline V gene sequence: CDR1 SGHTA, CDR2 FQGTGA. The CDR3 DNA is TGTGCCAGCAGCGCCCAGACAGGGCCGATGGGCACTGAAGCTTTCTTT. Amino acids: CASSAQTGPMGTEAFF.

This clone showed up just a few times. V and J are TRBV14 and TRBJ2-1, with TRBD2 matching 13 bases. CDR3 length: 18 amino acids. V lost 1 base and J lost 10; bases outside the gene matches: 13. CDR1 is SGHDN and CDR2 is FVKESK in the germline V gene. CDR3 bases: TGTGCCAGCAGCCAAGTGCCGATCCGGACTAGCGGGAGAGGGGAGCAGTTCTTC. Translation: CASSQVPIRTSGRGEQFF.